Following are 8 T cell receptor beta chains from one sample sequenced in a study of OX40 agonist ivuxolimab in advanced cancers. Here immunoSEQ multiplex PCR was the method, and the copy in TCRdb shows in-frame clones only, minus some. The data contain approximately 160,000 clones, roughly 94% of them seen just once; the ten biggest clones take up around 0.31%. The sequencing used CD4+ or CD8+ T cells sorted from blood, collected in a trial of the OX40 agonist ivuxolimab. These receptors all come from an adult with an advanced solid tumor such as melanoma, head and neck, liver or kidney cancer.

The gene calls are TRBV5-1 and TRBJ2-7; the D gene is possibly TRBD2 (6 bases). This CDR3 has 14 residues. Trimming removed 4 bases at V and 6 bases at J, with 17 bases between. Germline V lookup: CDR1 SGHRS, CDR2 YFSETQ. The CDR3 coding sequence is TGCGCCAGCAGCGCTAATACCGGGGGACTCGAGCAGTACTTC. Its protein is CASSANTGGLEQYF.

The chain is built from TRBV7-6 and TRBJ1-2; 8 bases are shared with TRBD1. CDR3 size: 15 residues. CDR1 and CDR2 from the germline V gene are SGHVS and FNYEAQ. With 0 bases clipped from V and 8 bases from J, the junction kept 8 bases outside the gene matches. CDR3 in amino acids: CASSLAMAGGGGYTF. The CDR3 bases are TGTGCCAGCAGCTTAGCGATGGCAGGGGGCGGAGGCTACACCTTC.

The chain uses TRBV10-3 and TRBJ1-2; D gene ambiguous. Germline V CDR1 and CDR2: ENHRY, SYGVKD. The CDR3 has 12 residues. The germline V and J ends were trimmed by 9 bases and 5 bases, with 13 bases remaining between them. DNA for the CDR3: TGTGCCATGGCGGGCGCGTGGTATGGCTACACCTTC. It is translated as CAMAGAWYGYTF.

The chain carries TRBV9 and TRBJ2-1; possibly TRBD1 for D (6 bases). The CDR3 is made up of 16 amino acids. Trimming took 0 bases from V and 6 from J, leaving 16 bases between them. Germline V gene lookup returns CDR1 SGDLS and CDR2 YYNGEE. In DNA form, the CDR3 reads TGTGCCAGCAGCGTAGTTGGGGGCCTTTCAATCAATGAGCAGTTCTTC. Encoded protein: CASSVVGGLSINEQFF.

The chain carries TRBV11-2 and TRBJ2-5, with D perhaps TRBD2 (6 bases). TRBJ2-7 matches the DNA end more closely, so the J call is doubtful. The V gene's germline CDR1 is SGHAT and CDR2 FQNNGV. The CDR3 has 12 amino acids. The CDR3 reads CASTTSGGEQYF. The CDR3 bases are TGTGCCAGCACCACGTCCGGGGGCGAGCAGTACTTC.

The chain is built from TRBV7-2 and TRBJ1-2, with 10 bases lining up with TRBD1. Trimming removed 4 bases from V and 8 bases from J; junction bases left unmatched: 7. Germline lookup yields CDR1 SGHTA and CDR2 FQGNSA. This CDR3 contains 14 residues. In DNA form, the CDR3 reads TGTGCCAGCAGCTCGGGACAGGGGTCGATCGGCTACACCTTC. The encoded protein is CASSSGQGSIGYTF.

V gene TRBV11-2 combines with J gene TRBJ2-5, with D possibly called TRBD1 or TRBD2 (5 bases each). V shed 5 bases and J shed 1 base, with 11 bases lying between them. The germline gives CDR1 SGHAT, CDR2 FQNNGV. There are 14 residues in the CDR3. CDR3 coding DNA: TGTGCCAGCAGCCTCGGGACGGTCCAAGAGACCCAGTACTTC. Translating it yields CASSLGTVQETQYF.

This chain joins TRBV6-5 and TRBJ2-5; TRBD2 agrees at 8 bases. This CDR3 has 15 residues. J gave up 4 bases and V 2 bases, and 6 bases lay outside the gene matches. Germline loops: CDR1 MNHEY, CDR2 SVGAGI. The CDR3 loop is CASSYPSGGSETQYF. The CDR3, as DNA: TGTGCCAGCAGTTACCCCAGCGGGGGTTCAGAGACCCAGTACTTC.